This T cell receptor (beta chain) came from a study of control samples from healthy donors and cancer patients. TCRdb's table, derived via immunoSEQ multiplex PCR, lists solely in-frame clones and lacks some. The sample has about 180,000 clones; nearly 90% are singletons. The CDR3 is 13 amino acids. V lost 0 bases, J lost 1 base, and 3 bases lay in between. CDR1 and CDR2 from the germline V gene are SSHAT and FNYEAQ (reference sequence). This clonotype was obtained from a woman aged 45-65 years in good health. The gene calls are TRBV7-7 and TRBJ1-1; D is unresolved. Sequenced: blood. The CDR3 loop is CASSLAPNTEAFF. CDR3 DNA sequence: TGTGCCAGCAGCTTAGCTCCGAACACTGAAGCTTTCTTT.